The 23 T cell receptor beta chains listed next were all sequenced from one sample in a study of T-cell memory formation after mild COVID-19. TCRdb independently ran MiXCR on the 5' RACE reads; one entry per CDR3 protein. The data contain a few hundred thousand distinct CDR3 sequences, 20% to 25% of them singletons. What was sequenced was PBMCs or a T cell subset sorted from them (not recorded which). These receptors came from a man younger than 30 who had mild COVID-19 (a few samples of this study predate the infection). Cell type and time point are not known.

The rearrangement joins TRBV7-9 to TRBJ2-5, with D hard to call. The germline gives CDR1 SEHNR, CDR2 FQNEAQ (reference sequence). This CDR3 spans 12 amino acids. V was shortened by 5 bases and J by 3 bases, with 7 bases between the two germline ends. The CDR3 region has the DNA TGTGCCAGCAGCCGACCAGAAGAGACCCAGTACTTC. This gives the protein CASSRPEETQYF.

This clonotype has more than one count but fewer than ten. This chain joins TRBV6-5 and TRBJ2-5; 9 bases are shared with TRBD2. Trimming cost V 5 bases and J 7 bases; bases outside gene matches: 8. CDR3 length: 14 residues. Germline CDR1 MNHEY, CDR2 SVGAGI. The CDR3 region has the DNA TGTGCCAGCAGTGATCCTAGCGGGGAAGGGACCCAGTACTTC. Residues: CASSDPSGEGTQYF.

The rearrangement uses TRBV5-1 and TRBJ2-2; D call uncertain. The CDR3 has 15 residues. V was clipped by 2 bases and J by 8 bases, with 16 bases between them. Germline V gene data show CDR1 as SGHRS and CDR2 as YFSETQ. The CDR3 reads CASSLLTTLRGELFF. CDR3 DNA sequence: TGCGCCAGCAGCTTACTCACCACCCTCAGGGGGGAGCTGTTTTTT.

This clonotype was seen only a few times. CDR3 DNA sequence: TGTGCCATGAGCATCTCAGGAAGCACAGATACGCAGTATTTT. It translates to CAMSISGSTDTQYF. The genes are TRBV10-3 and TRBJ2-3; D uncertain. CDR3 length: 14 residues. Between the trimmed V and J ends, which lost 9 bases and 0 bases, there was a span of 13 bases. Germline V gene sequence: CDR1 ENHRY, CDR2 SYGVKD.

The gene calls are TRBV7-2 and TRBJ1-1, with no clear D. Trimming shortened V by 4 bases and J by 1 base, and 7 bases separated the two germline ends. CDR1 is SGHTA, CDR2 FQGNSA, per germline. This CDR3 has 13 amino acids. In DNA, the CDR3 is TGTGCCAGCAGCTCCTCAGAGAACACTGAAGCTTTCTTT. It translates to CASSSSENTEAFF.

This clonotype was counted a few times. The V gene is TRBV5-1, the J gene TRBJ2-5; D is perhaps TRBD2 (7 bases). The CDR3 consists of 15 residues. Trimming took 3 bases from V and 5 from J, leaving 17 bases between them. Looked up from germline, CDR1 is SGHRS and CDR2 is YFSETQ. The chain's CDR3 is CASSSPAGARETQYF. The DNA of the CDR3 is TGCGCCAGCAGCTCCCCTGCGGGGGCCCGGGAGACCCAGTACTTC.

This clonotype turned up a few times. The chain joins TRBV7-9 to TRBJ2-7; 7 bases are a match to TRBD1. V lost 5 bases to trimming and J lost 5 bases; unmatched junction nucleotides: 9. Germline V lookup: CDR1 SEHNR, CDR2 FQNEAQ (reference sequence). The CDR3 is 14 residues long. CDR3 sequence (DNA): TGTGCCAGCAGCCGCACAGGGGATATCGACGAGCAGTACTTC. This gives the protein CASSRTGDIDEQYF.

V gene TRBV4-1 combines with J gene TRBJ1-2; no clear D. V lost 0 bases and J 6 bases, leaving 11 bases between the germline ends. Germline assignment: CDR1 MGHRA and CDR2 YSYEKL. The CDR3 length is 14 residues. The CDR3, as DNA: TGCGCCAGCAGCCAAGAAGGGTTGGCGGATGGCTACACCTTC. Its translation: CASSQEGLADGYTF.

This clonotype has only a few counts. The rearrangement links TRBV10-2 to TRBJ1-2; D remains ambiguous. The CDR3 loop spans 12 amino acids. The germline V gene encodes CDR1 WSHSY and CDR2 SAAADI. V was cut by 1 base and J by 4 bases, with 4 bases left in between. CDR3 region: CASSELSYGYTF. CDR3 coding DNA: TGCGCCAGCAGTGAGTTGTCCTATGGCTACACCTTC.

The chain links TRBV10-3 to TRBJ2-2; no clear D. The CDR3 has 15 amino acids. Germline V CDR1 and CDR2: ENHRY, SYGVKD. Trimming removed 3 bases at V and 0 bases at J, with 8 bases between. CDR3 sequence reads: CAISEVIANTGELFF. The CDR3 DNA follows: TGTGCCATCAGTGAAGTCATTGCGAACACCGGGGAGCTGTTTTTT.

The chain combines TRBV29-1 with TRBJ1-1, with D maybe TRBD1 (5 bases). This CDR3 region has 13 residues. Germline lookup yields CDR1 SQVTM and CDR2 ANQGSEA. V lost 5 bases, J lost 2 bases, and 12 bases lay in between. CDR3 in DNA: TGCAGCGTTCCTCAGGGACCCAACACTGAAGCTTTCTTT. This translates into CSVPQGPNTEAFF. The full variable domain, completed using reference TRBV29-1 and TRBJ1-1, is SAVISQKPSRDICQRGTSLTIQCQVDSQVTMMFWYRQQPGQSLTLIATANQGSEATYESGFVIDKFPISRPNLTFSTLTVSNMSPEDSSIYLCSVPQGPNTEAFFGQGTRLTVV.

The J gene is TRBJ1-1, the V gene TRBV12-3 or TRBV12-4; D not certain. Trimming took off 7 bases at V and 1 base at J, with 10 bases between the two ends. The CDR3 runs to 13 residues. CDR3 nucleotides: TGTGCCAGCACCTCGGTCGCGAACACTGAAGCTTTCTTT. It codes for CASTSVANTEAFF.

In its sample, this clonotype was seen a few times. The chain has TRBV18 and TRBJ1-1; TRBD1 matches at 10 bases. Germline assignment: CDR1 KGHSH and CDR2 LQKENI. The CDR3 spans 14 residues. The V gene end was trimmed by 5 bases and the J gene end by 7 bases; junction bases not matched to a gene: 7. The CDR3 spells CASSRQGAGDEAFF. CDR3 nucleotides: TGTGCCAGCTCAAGACAGGGGGCGGGAGATGAAGCTTTCTTT.

The genes are TRBV5-1 and TRBJ2-5; D is unresolved. Germline V gene sequence: CDR1 SGHRS, CDR2 YFSETQ. The CDR3 sequence is 13 residues long. V lost 4 bases, J lost 3 bases, and 10 bases lay in between. The CDR3 reads CASSLDVEETQYF. The CDR3 coding sequence is TGCGCCAGCAGCCTCGACGTGGAAGAGACCCAGTACTTC.

The chain carries TRBV9 and TRBJ2-2, with 7 bases fitting TRBD1. The CDR3 runs to 15 residues. With V trimmed by 1 base and J by 4 bases, 4 bases remained unmatched. From germline, CDR1 is SGDLS and CDR2 YYNGEE. The CDR3 loop is CASSVTGAGTGELFF. The CDR3 DNA reads as TGTGCCAGCAGCGTAACAGGGGCCGGCACCGGGGAGCTGTTTTTT.

The V and J genes are TRBV21-1 and TRBJ1-1. TRBV21-1 represents a pseudogene. This CDR3 contains 16 residues. The DNA of the CDR3 is TGTGCCAGCAGCGTCCGACGTAAAGGACGCACGACTGAAGCTTTCTTT. Translating it yields CASSVRRKGRTTEAFF.

V is TRBV4-1 and J is TRBJ2-3; weak D call: TRBD1 (5 bases). There are 17 residues in the CDR3. CDR1 is MGHRA, CDR2 YSYEKL, per germline. Trimming took 4 bases from V and 2 from J, leaving 19 bases between them. CDR3 sequence reads: CASSRVKQGRPTDTQYF. CDR3 DNA: TGCGCCAGCAGCCGAGTGAAGCAGGGCAGGCCCACAGATACGCAGTATTTT.

The genes are TRBV28 and TRBJ1-1, with D perhaps matching TRBD1 (5 bases). The CDR3 contains 14 residues. The germline gives CDR1 MDHEN, CDR2 SYDVKM. V was pared by 3 bases and J by 4 bases, with 12 bases between. DNA of the CDR3: TGTGCCAGCAGTTTCCCTATTAGGGGCACTGAAGCTTTCTTT. Its protein product is CASSFPIRGTEAFF. The whole variable domain, filled in from reference TRBV28 and TRBJ1-1, reads DVKVTQSSRYLVKRTGEKVFLECVQDMDHENMFWYRQDPGLGLRLIYFSYDVKMKEKGDIPEGYSVSREKKERFSLILESASTNQTSMYLCASSFPIRGTEAFFGQGTRLTVV.

This clonotype was observed at least ten times. The chain is built from TRBV6-5 and TRBJ2-1; tentative D call: TRBD1 (6 bases). Germline V lookup: CDR1 MNHEY, CDR2 SVGAGI. The CDR3 spans 14 residues. The ends were cut back, 5 bases at V and 7 bases at J, with 15 bases in the middle. The CDR3 is CASSNRERGNEQFF. The CDR3 DNA is TGTGCCAGCAGTAACAGGGAGAGGGGGAATGAGCAGTTCTTC.

This clonotype was picked up many times. The gene calls are TRBV5-5 and TRBJ2-1, with 7 bases matching TRBD1. Per germline, CDR1 SGHKS and CDR2 YYEKEE (reference sequence). After removal of 0 bases from V and 6 bases from J, the junction contained 3 bases not matched to a gene. The CDR3 is made up of 14 amino acids. The CDR3 is CASSLDDRVNEQFF. In nucleotides, the CDR3 is TGTGCCAGCAGCTTGGATGACAGGGTCAATGAGCAGTTCTTC.

This sequence joins TRBV20-1 and TRBJ1-6; 9 bases align to TRBD1. The V gene end was trimmed by 5 bases and the J gene end by 6 bases; junction bases not matched to a gene: 8. The CDR3 spans 15 residues. From germline, CDR1 is DFQATT and CDR2 SNEGSKA (reference sequence). The CDR3 DNA reads TGCAGTGCTGGCGGGACAGGGCCTTTTAATTCACCCCTCCACTTT. This codes for CSAGGTGPFNSPLHF.

J is TRBJ2-1 and V is TRBV6-2 or TRBV6-3; 8 positions agree with TRBD1. Unmatched junction bases numbered 16, after V lost 7 bases and J lost 8 bases. This CDR3 spans 16 amino acids. The V gene's germline CDR1 is MNHEY and CDR2 SVGEGT. The CDR3 region has the DNA TGTGCCAGCACCGAACTAGGGGGACAGGTGGGCGATGAGCAGTTCTTC. It yields the protein CASTELGGQVGDEQFF.

This clonotype was recorded a few times. The chain is built from TRBV7-6 and TRBJ1-2; no firm D call. With 0 bases removed from V and 4 bases from J, the gap between germline ends came to 12 bases. CDR3 length equals 15 residues. CDR1 is SGHVS, CDR2 FNYEAQ, per germline. The CDR3 loop is CASSLAVSMGYGYTF. In DNA, the CDR3 is TGTGCCAGCAGCTTAGCGGTTAGCATGGGCTATGGCTACACCTTC.